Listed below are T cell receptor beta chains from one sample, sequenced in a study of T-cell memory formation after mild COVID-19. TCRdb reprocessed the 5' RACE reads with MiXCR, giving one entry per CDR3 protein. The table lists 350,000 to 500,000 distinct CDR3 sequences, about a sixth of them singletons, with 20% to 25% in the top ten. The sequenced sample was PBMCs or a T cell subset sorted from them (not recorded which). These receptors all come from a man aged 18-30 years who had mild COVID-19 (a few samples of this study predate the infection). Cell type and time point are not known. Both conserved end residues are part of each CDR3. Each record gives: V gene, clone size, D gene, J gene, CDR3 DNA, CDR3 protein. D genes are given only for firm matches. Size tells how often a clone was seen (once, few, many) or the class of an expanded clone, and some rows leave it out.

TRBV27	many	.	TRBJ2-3	TGTGCCAGCAGCCATGGGGGGCTAACAGATACGCAGTATTTT	CASSHGGLTDTQYF
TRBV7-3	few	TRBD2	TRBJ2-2	TGTGCCAGCAGCTTATGGAGCGGGGGGCTCGGCACCGGGGAGCTGTTTTTT	CASSLWSGGLGTGELFF
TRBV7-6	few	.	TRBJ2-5	TGTGCCAGCAGCGTTAAGACAGTCCAAGAGACCCAGTACTTC	CASSVKTVQETQYF
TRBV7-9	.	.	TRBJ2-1	TGTGCCAGCAGCTCCCCAGGGGGGAATGAGCAGTTCTTC	CASSSPGGNEQFF
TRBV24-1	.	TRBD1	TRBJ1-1	TGTGCCACCGGCCAGACAGGGGGCGGAGAAACTGAAGCTTTCTTT	CATGQTGGGETEAFF
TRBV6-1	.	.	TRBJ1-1	TGTGCCAGCAATCGAGGAGGAGGGCGTGAAGCTTTCTTT	CASNRGGGREAFF
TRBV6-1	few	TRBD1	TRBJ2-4	TGTGCCAGCAGCCCCTTCCCGGGACAGCTAGCCAAAAACATTCAGTACTTC	CASSPFPGQLAKNIQYF
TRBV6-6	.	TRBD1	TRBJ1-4	TGTGCCAGCAGTCCTCAGGGGGTAGGGACGGAAAAACTGTTTTTT	CASSPQGVGTEKLFF
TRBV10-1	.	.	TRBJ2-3	TGCGCCAGCAGTGAGGATACAGATACGCAGTATTTT	CASSEDTDTQYF
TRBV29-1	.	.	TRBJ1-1	TGCAGCTCACGTATAATGCTGGACACTGAAGCTTTCTTT	CSSRIMLDTEAFF
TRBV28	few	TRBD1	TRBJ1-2	TGTGCCAGCAACATTCCGGGACAGGCCTATGGCTACACCTTC	CASNIPGQAYGYTF
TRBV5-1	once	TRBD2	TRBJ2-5	TGCGCCAGCACCCGTGCAGGGTTCGGGGGGAAAAAAGAGACCCAGTACTTC	CASTRAGFGGKKETQYF
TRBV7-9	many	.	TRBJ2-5	TGTGCCAGCTCCCGCTCGACTAGGTCTGAGACCCAGTACTTC	CASSRSTRSETQYF
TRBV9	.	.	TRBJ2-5	TGTGCCAGCAGCGAAAGGCTGGGGGAAGAGACCCAGTACTTC	CASSERLGEETQYF
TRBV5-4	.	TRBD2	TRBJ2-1	TGTGCCAGCACACCTAGCGGGGGGTCCTCCTACAATGAGCAGTTCTTC	CASTPSGGSSYNEQFF